The clone carrying this T cell receptor (beta chain) was recorded many times. The V end was cut by 4 bases, the J end by 6 bases, with 10 bases between. Germline CDR1 SGHRS, CDR2 YFSETQ. CDR3 length equals 12 residues. As for time point: pre-sensitization, week 0. The treatment denotes: therapeutic diphenylcyclopropenone sensitization with weekly scalp DPC. The sample belongs to a study of human T cells and chemical hapten exposure. TCRdb reprocessed the RACE reads with MiXCR, giving one entry per CDR3 protein. The sample lists about 51,000 distinct CDR3 sequences, roughly 9.9% seen once, with 14% in the top ten.

The sequence came from a woman in her 40s with alopecia areata. Some clones in this sample may be carry-over from other donors' samples. Specimen: whole blood, collected in connection with sensitization to the hapten diphenylcyclopropenone (DPC). The chain links TRBV5-1 to TRBJ1-2; D ambiguous. The DNA for the CDR3 is TGCGCCAGCAGCCGTGGCCGTGATGGCTACACCTTC. The encoded protein is CASSRGRDGYTF.